The rows below give T cell receptor beta chains drawn from one sample of a study of vaccination effects on CD4 cells after COVID-19. Clones were read by immunoSEQ multiplex PCR, and TCRdb kept only the in-frame ones, dropping some. The table lists over 55,000 clones, 70% to 85% of them singletons. Their recognized antigens are unknown. Sequences were derived from CD4+ T cells from PBMCs cultured with HCoV-OC43 spike peptides, sampled before COVID-19 vaccination. These receptors were collected from a human donor who received a COVID-19 vaccine. The CDR3 runs from the conserved cysteine through the conserved F or W. A D gene is named only where the DNA matches it firmly. Rows give clone size only sometimes, using once, few, many, or a class for an expanded clone.

V,size,J,D,CDR3,DNA
TRBV6-6,few,TRBJ2-1,.,CASSPVVHEQFF,TGTGCCAGCAGTCCCGTTGTTCATGAGCAGTTCTTC
TRBV5-8,.,TRBJ2-5,TRBD1,CASSGGQQETQYF,TGTGCCAGCAGCGGGGGACAGCAAGAGACCCAGTACTTC
TRBV7-2,.,TRBJ2-3,TRBD1,CASSLADRGLQADTQYF,TGTGCCAGCAGCTTAGCGGACAGGGGGCTTCAAGCAGATACGCAGTATTTT
TRBV24-1,.,TRBJ2-1,.,CATSDFRGRNEQFF,TGTGCCACCAGTGATTTTCGGGGCCGCAATGAGCAGTTCTTC
TRBV5-1,.,TRBJ2-3,TRBD1,CASSLAGTGDTQYF,TGCGCCAGCAGCTTGGCTGGGACAGGGGATACGCAGTATTTT
TRBV6-5,.,TRBJ1-1,.,CASRPAFDEAFF,TGTGCCAGCAGACCCGCCTTCGATGAAGCTTTCTTT
TRBV3-1/TRBV3-2,.,TRBJ1-3,.,CASSQEWEDGNTIYF,TGTGCCAGCAGCCAAGAATGGGAGGACGGAAACACCATATATTTT
TRBV5-4,.,TRBJ1-2,TRBD1,CASSLAQGVNYGYTF,TGTGCCAGCAGCTTGGCCCAGGGGGTTAACTATGGCTACACCTTC
TRBV2,.,TRBJ1-2,.,CASRVLQGAYGGYTF,TGTGCCAGCAGGGTACTACAGGGCGCGTATGGAGGCTACACCTTC
TRBV6-4,.,TRBJ2-1,.,CASSDSGGEPYNEQFF,TGTGCCAGCAGTGACTCGGGTGGGGAACCCTACAATGAGCAGTTCTTC
TRBV5-4,few,TRBJ2-5,.,CASSLDRLETQYF,TGTGCCAGCAGCTTGGACAGGCTAGAGACCCAGTACTTC
TRBV7-8,.,TRBJ1-1,.,CASSKVGGLSTEAFF,TGTGCCAGCAGCAAAGTGGGGGGGCTCAGCACTGAAGCTTTCTTT
TRBV3-1/TRBV3-2,.,TRBJ1-2,.,CASSQQGGYGYTF,TGTGCCAGCAGCCAACAGGGAGGGTATGGCTACACCTTC
TRBV18,.,TRBJ1-1,TRBD1,CASSRGQGVDTEAFF,TGTGCCAGCTCCCGTGGACAGGGGGTTGACACTGAAGCTTTCTTT
TRBV6-6,few,TRBJ1-1,.,CASSYSEGREAFF,TGTGCCAGCAGTTACTCGGAGGGGCGTGAAGCTTTCTTT
TRBV19,.,TRBJ2-3,.,CASSRAPLGTDTQYF,TGTGCCAGTAGTCGCGCGCCCCTTGGTACAGATACGCAGTATTTT
TRBV18,.,TRBJ2-5,TRBD1,CASSPTGGGETQYF,TGTGCCAGCTCCCCGACAGGGGGCGGAGAGACCCAGTACTTC
TRBV5-1,.,TRBJ1-4,.,CASSFGPANEKLFF,TGCGCCAGCAGCTTTGGGCCGGCTAATGAAAAACTGTTTTTT
TRBV12-3/TRBV12-4,.,TRBJ1-1,.,CASSLDINTEAFF,TGTGCCAGCAGTTTGGACATCAACACTGAAGCTTTCTTT
TRBV18,.,TRBJ2-2,.,CASSPRVDRGLHTGELFF,TGTGCCAGCTCACCACGGGTCGATCGGGGGCTTCATACCGGGGAGCTGTTTTTT
TRBV15,.,TRBJ2-5,TRBD2,CATSGFPGTRAPKETQYF,TGTGCCACCAGCGGTTTCCCCGGGACTAGGGCCCCTAAAGAGACCCAGTACTTC
TRBV2,.,TRBJ2-5,TRBD1,CASRGQQETQYF,TGTGCCAGCAGGGGACAGCAAGAGACCCAGTACTTC
TRBV2,few,TRBJ1-3,.,CASSVDPNGNTIYF,TGTGCCAGCAGTGTGGACCCTAACGGAAACACCATATATTTT
TRBV9,.,TRBJ2-5,.,CASSVVAGPGRETQYF,TGTGCCAGCAGCGTAGTCGCGGGACCCGGTAGGGAGACCCAGTACTTC
TRBV5-6,.,TRBJ1-5,TRBD1,CASSLGPGQGYNQPQHF,TGTGCCAGCAGCTTGGGGCCGGGACAGGGGTACAATCAGCCCCAGCATTTT
TRBV18,.,TRBJ1-2,.,CASSPEGGGGLRGYTF,TGTGCCAGCTCACCAGAAGGCGGAGGGGGACTAAGGGGCTACACCTTC
TRBV30,.,TRBJ1-3,.,CAWAIPLVEGGGNTIYF,TGTGCCTGGGCTATCCCCCTCGTTGAGGGCGGTGGAAACACCATATATTTT
TRBV19,.,TRBJ2-2,.,CASSIGTLNTGELFF,TGTGCCAGTAGTATTGGGACACTTAACACCGGGGAGCTGTTTTTT
TRBV7-8,few,TRBJ1-1,.,CASSRERGFVTEAFF,TGTGCCAGCAGCCGAGAGAGGGGGTTCGTCACTGAAGCTTTCTTT
TRBV7-9,.,TRBJ1-1,.,CASGGYTEAFF,TGTGCCAGCGGGGGGTACACTGAAGCTTTCTTT
TRBV11-2,.,TRBJ1-4,TRBD1,CASSLDRLGTGGEKLFF,TGTGCCAGCAGCTTAGACCGACTCGGGACAGGGGGTGAAAAACTGTTTTTT
TRBV4-3,.,TRBJ2-3,.,CASSQILLIILYTQYF,TGCGCCAGCAGCCAAATACTACTGATTATTCTCTATACGCAGTATTTT
TRBV5-1,once,TRBJ2-1,TRBD1,CASSQGQHTNEQFF,TGCGCCAGCAGCCAGGGACAGCACACCAATGAGCAGTTCTTC
TRBV18,few,TRBJ1-2,TRBD1,CASSRGQVAQGYTF,TGTGCCAGCTCAAGGGGACAGGTGGCTCAAGGCTACACCTTC
TRBV5-5,.,TRBJ1-2,TRBD1,CASSLGTGSDYGYTF,TGTGCCAGCAGCTTGGGGACAGGTTCTGACTATGGCTACACCTTC
TRBV19,.,TRBJ1-2,.,CASTPPIGGYTF,TGTGCCAGTACTCCACCAATCGGGGGCTACACCTTC
TRBV7-2,few,TRBJ1-2,.,CASSPQNTYGYTF,TGTGCCAGCAGCCCCCAGAACACCTATGGCTACACCTTC
TRBV2,.,TRBJ1-5,.,CASSWDTNQPQHF,TGTGCCAGCAGTTGGGACACCAATCAGCCCCAGCATTTT
TRBV5-1,once,TRBJ2-5,TRBD1,CASSLQGGETQYF,TGCGCCAGCAGCTTACAGGGGGGTGAGACCCAGTACTTC
TRBV5-1,.,TRBJ2-5,.,CASSYTGTLEETQYF,TGCGCCAGCAGCTATACCGGGACACTAGAAGAGACCCAGTACTTC
TRBV18,.,TRBJ1-2,TRBD1,CASFEATGDGYTF,TGTGCCAGCTTCGAAGCCACAGGGGATGGCTACACCTTC
TRBV2,.,TRBJ1-6,TRBD1,CASNRDREYNSPLHF,TGTGCCAGTAACCGGGACAGGGAGTATAATTCACCCCTCCACTTT
TRBV6-2/TRBV6-3,.,TRBJ2-1,TRBD1,CASSTRGQGTYNEQFF,TGTGCCAGCAGTACAAGGGGACAGGGGACCTACAATGAGCAGTTCTTC
TRBV5-1,few,TRBJ1-2,.,CASSPDGGGGYGYTF,TGCGCCAGCAGCCCGGACGGGGGGGGAGGCTATGGCTACACCTTC
TRBV7-3,.,TRBJ2-5,TRBD2,CASSSALAGGLETQYF,TGTGCCAGCAGCTCGGCACTAGCGGGGGGGCTAGAGACCCAGTACTTC
TRBV5-1,.,TRBJ2-5,TRBD2,CASTLPQRGQETQYF,TGCGCCAGCACCCTCCCCCAGCGGGGGCAAGAGACCCAGTACTTC
TRBV28,.,TRBJ2-3,.,CASSSLGGGTDTQYF,TGTGCCAGCAGTTCCCTGGGCGGCGGCACAGATACGCAGTATTTT
TRBV4-1,.,TRBJ1-2,TRBD1,CASSPGQGANGPYGYTF,TGCGCCAGCAGCCCCGGACAGGGTGCCAATGGCCCCTATGGCTACACCTTC
TRBV6-5,.,TRBJ2-5,.,CASSLQRGETQYF,TGTGCCAGCTCTCTACAACGGGGGGAGACCCAGTACTTC
TRBV9,.,TRBJ1-1,TRBD1,CASSDEPGQGNTEAFF,TGTGCCAGCAGTGACGAACCGGGACAGGGGAACACTGAAGCTTTCTTT
TRBV6-5,.,TRBJ1-6,.,CASSYQYSSPLHF,TGTGCCAGCAGTTACCAGTATAGTTCACCCCTCCACTTT